This section outlines one T cell receptor beta chain sequence together with its context. The sample originates from a study of T cell responses to AZD1222 COVID-19 vaccine. Generated by immunoSEQ multiplex PCR, the TCRdb table keeps only in-frame clones and is missing some. The sample consists of 150,000 to 200,000 clones, 91% of them appearing once. The CDR3 consists of 15 residues. V lost 0 bases and J lost 6, with 11 bases in between. Germline lookup yields CDR1 MNHEY and CDR2 SVGAGI. This rearrangement joins TRBV6-5 to TRBJ1-4, with a weak D call TRBD1 (5 bases). Specimen: peripheral blood, collected 28 days after the second AZD1222 dose. This clonotype originated in an adult who received the AZD1222 COVID-19 vaccine. DNA of the CDR3: TGTGCCAGCAGTTACTCGGGGGGGAGAGATGAAAAACTGTTTTTT. Translating gives CASSYSGGRDEKLFF.